This TCR beta chain stems from a study of T-cell reconstitution after alpha-beta-depleted transplantation in children (dated by TCRdb to 2015 to 2016). General notes on the study: T-cell immune reconstitution after TCRalphabeta/CD19-depleted allogeneic hematopoietic cell transplantation in children was quantitatively tracked in the study by means of TCR repertoire profiling.

In the case of this clonotype: Its antigen remains undetermined. There are no base qualities to consult, and no much larger clone falls within one base.

What the work shows at the level of the full study, not this receptor alone: In some patients, the high TCRbeta diversity seen at day 60 was put down to recipient T cells and intrathymic progenitors that had survived conditioning. The frequencies of hyperexpanded clones fell over the following months, and after one year, T-cell counts and TCRbeta diversity were mostly attributed to newly produced T cells. About two months after transplant, the apparently early recovery of alphabetaT-cell counts reportedly depended on just several hundred clones that had expanded rapidly and came from non-depleted graft cells.

The treatment or condition label on this specimen signifies: allogeneic hematopoietic cell transplantation with graft depleted of TCRalphabeta T cells and CD19 B cells. The transplant recipients were children given TCRalphabeta/CD19-depleted allogeneic hematopoietic cell grafts. The library was obtained by PCR. The sequencer listed for this sample is Illumina HiSeq 2500. TCR libraries were prepared with molecular barcoding, using unique molecular identifiers to normalize TCRbeta repertoire quantification. TCRdb passed the public sequencing reads through fastp at Q25 and MiXCR, retaining productive beta sequences. Every entry covers one CDR3 protein and lists the most common genes and DNA from its rows. The sample table shows 600,000 to 700,000 distinct CDR3 sequences, and approximately 14% are seen once. The ten largest clones take up 0.65% to 0.9% of the sample. From its cysteine to its phenylalanine, the CDR3 spans 13 amino acids. Only the CDR3 DNA is retained, 39 bases long and in frame from the first base. Between the V and J ends, shortened by 3 bases and 7 bases respectively, the junction contains 13 bases.

Sequenced material: PBMCs, taken before TCRalphabeta/CD19-depleted stem cell transplant. The sequence derives from a girl under 10 years old with congenital amegakaryocytic thrombocytopenia, due to receive a stem cell transplant. The chain joins TRBV12-3 or TRBV12-4 to TRBJ2-7, with TRBD2 as a weak D call on 6 bases. The CDR3 corresponds to CASSLSSVGEQYF. The DNA sequence is TGTGCCAGCAGTTTGTCTAGCGTTGGAGAGCAGTACTTC.